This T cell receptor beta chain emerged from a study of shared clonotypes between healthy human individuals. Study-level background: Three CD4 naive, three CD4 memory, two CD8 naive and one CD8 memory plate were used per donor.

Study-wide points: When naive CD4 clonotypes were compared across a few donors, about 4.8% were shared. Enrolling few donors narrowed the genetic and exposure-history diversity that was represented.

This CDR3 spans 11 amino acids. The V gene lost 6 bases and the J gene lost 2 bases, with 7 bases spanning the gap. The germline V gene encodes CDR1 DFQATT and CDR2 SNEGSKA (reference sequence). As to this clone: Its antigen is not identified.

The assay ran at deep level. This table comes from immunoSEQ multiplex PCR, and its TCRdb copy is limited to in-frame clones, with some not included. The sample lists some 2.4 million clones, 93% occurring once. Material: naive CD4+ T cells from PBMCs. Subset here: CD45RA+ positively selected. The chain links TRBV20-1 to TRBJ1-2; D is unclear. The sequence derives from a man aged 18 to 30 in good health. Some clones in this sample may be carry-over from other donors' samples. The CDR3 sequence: CSANRNYGYTF. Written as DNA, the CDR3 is TGCAGTGCCAATAGGAACTATGGCTACACCTTC.